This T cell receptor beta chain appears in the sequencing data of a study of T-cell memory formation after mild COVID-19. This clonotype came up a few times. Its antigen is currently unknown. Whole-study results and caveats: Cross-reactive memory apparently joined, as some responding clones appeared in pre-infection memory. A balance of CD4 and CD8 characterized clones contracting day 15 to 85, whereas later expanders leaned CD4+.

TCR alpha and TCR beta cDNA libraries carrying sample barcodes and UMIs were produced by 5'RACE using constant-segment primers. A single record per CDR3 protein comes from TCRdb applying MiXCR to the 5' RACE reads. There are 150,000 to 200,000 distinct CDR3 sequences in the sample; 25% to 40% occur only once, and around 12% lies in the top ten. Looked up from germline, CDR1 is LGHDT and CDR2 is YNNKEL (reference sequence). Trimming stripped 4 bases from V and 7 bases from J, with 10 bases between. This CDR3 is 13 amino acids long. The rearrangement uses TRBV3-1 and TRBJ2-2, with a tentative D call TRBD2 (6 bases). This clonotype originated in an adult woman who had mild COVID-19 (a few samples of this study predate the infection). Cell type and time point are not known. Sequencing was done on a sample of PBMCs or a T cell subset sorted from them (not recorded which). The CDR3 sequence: CASSPTSNGELFF. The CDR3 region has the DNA TGTGCCAGCAGCCCTACTAGCAACGGGGAGCTGTTTTTT.